These 14 T cell receptor beta chains were all obtained from the same sample, sequenced in a study of cytomegalovirus exposure and HLA in healthy donors. Researchers ran the PCR with 60 Vbeta and 13 Jbeta primers. Assay: immunoSEQ multiplex PCR; the TCRdb copy retains only in-frame clones and omits some. The sample shows some 180,000 clones, around 85% of them seen only once. What was sequenced was PBMCs. The receptors stem from a woman in her forties or fifties in good health and CMV-seronegative.

The chain uses TRBV28 and TRBJ2-5, with D tentatively TRBD1 (5 bases). Germline-derived CDR1 and CDR2 are MDHEN and SYDVKM. CDR3 length: 15 residues. The V gene lost 3 bases and the J gene lost 2 bases, with 13 bases spanning the gap. This CDR3 reads CASSLSDRIQETQYF. CDR3 bases: TGTGCCAGCAGTTTGTCAGACAGAATACAAGAGACCCAGTACTTC. Looking up the rest from reference TRBV28 and TRBJ2-5 gives the full variable domain: DVKVTQSSRYLVKRTGEKVFLECVQDMDHENMFWYRQDPGLGLRLIYFSYDVKMKEKGDIPEGYSVSREKKERFSLILESASTNQTSMYLCASSLSDRIQETQYFGPGTRLLVL.

V usage is TRBV6-6 and J usage is TRBJ2-1; no reliable D call. With 0 bases removed from V and 0 bases from J, the gap between germline ends came to 9 bases. The CDR3 has 16 residues. The germline V gene encodes CDR1 MNHNY and CDR2 SVGAGI (reference sequence). The CDR3 DNA sequence: TGTGCCAGCAGTTACTCGGCGGTTAGCTCCTACAATGAGCAGTTCTTC. This sequence encodes CASSYSAVSSYNEQFF.

This chain joins TRBV27 and TRBJ2-5; 12 bases are shared with TRBD2. The DNA end favors TRBJ2-7, so the J call may be wrong. Germline V gives CDR1 MNHEY, CDR2 SMNVEV (reference sequence). The CDR3 runs 17 residues. The chain's CDR3 is CASSLLKTSGRGNEQYF. The DNA of the CDR3 is TGTGCCAGCAGTTTGCTTAAGACTAGCGGGAGAGGCAACGAGCAGTACTTC.

The chain combines TRBV19 with TRBJ1-1; weak D call: TRBD1 (5 bases). Germline V gene lookup returns CDR1 LNHDA and CDR2 SQIVND (reference sequence). CDR3 length equals 15 residues. The ends were cut back, 3 bases at V and 3 bases at J, with 14 bases in the middle. The DNA of the CDR3 is TGTGCCAGTAGTATCGGGGGTGGGTTGTACACTGAAGCTTTCTTT. Protein sequence: CASSIGGGLYTEAFF. Combining the CDR3 with reference TRBV19 and TRBJ1-1 gives the whole variable domain DGGITQSPKYLFRKEGQNVTLSCEQNLNHDAMYWYRQDPGQGLRLIYYSQIVNDFQKGDIAEGYSVSREKKESFPLTVTSAQKNPTAFYLCASSIGGGLYTEAFFGQGTRLTVV.

This chain uses TRBV6-4 with TRBJ2-1; 8 bases match TRBD2. The CDR3 contains 15 residues. Germline V lookup: CDR1 MRHNA, CDR2 SNTAGT. V trimming: 5 bases; J trimming: 2 bases; junction bases outside the gene matches: 5. The CDR3 spells CASSPAGVPYNEQFF. Written as DNA, the CDR3 is TGTGCCAGCAGTCCAGCGGGAGTACCCTACAATGAGCAGTTCTTC.

The V call is TRBV6-5, the J call TRBJ1-3; D is perhaps TRBD1 (6 bases). The germline V and J ends were trimmed by 6 bases and 0 bases, with 12 bases remaining between them. The germline V gene has CDR1 MNHEY and CDR2 SVGAGI. CDR3 length: 15 residues. The CDR3 spells CASRYGQRSGNTIYF. The CDR3 DNA follows: TGTGCCAGCAGATACGGACAGCGCTCTGGAAACACCATATATTTT.

The genes are TRBV19 and TRBJ2-3, with D tentatively TRBD1 (5 bases). Germline CDR1 LNHDA, CDR2 SQIVND (reference sequence). The CDR3 length is 14 residues. V was trimmed by 10 bases and J by 3 bases, leaving 17 bases between them. The CDR3 loop is CANPDSASTDTQYF. The CDR3 DNA sequence: TGTGCCAACCCCGACAGTGCTTCGACAGATACGCAGTATTTT. The whole variable domain, remainder taken from reference TRBV19 and TRBJ2-3, is DGGITQSPKYLFRKEGQNVTLSCEQNLNHDAMYWYRQDPGQGLRLIYYSQIVNDFQKGDIAEGYSVSREKKESFPLTVTSAQKNPTAFYLCANPDSASTDTQYFGPGTRLTVL.

This rearrangement joins TRBV5-5 to TRBJ1-5, with a possible D match to TRBD1 (5 bases). Trimming removed 1 base from V and 6 bases from J, with 14 bases in between. Looked up from germline, CDR1 is SGHKS and CDR2 is YYEKEE (reference sequence). This CDR3 is built from 15 residues. The CDR3 coding sequence is TGTGCCAGCAGCTTGCATAACGTACAGGCTCAGCCCCAGCATTTT. Protein product: CASSLHNVQAQPQHF.

This chain links TRBV6-5 with TRBJ2-7, with 8 bases fitting TRBD2. Germline V CDR1 and CDR2: MNHEY, SVGAGI. V was pared by 6 bases and J by 5 bases, with 9 bases of the junction left unmatched. This CDR3 spans 14 amino acids. CDR3 coding DNA: TGTGCCAGCAGACAACGGACTAGCTTCGACGAGCAGTACTTC. Translation gives CASRQRTSFDEQYF.

The chain is built from TRBV6-4 and TRBJ2-3; 9 bases are a match to TRBD2. The germline V gene encodes CDR1 MRHNA and CDR2 SNTAGT. The CDR3 totals 16 residues. Trimming removed 5 bases from V and 0 bases from J; junction bases left unmatched: 6. The CDR3 sequence is CASSLRLAASTDTQYF. DNA for the CDR3: TGTGCCAGCAGTCTCCGACTAGCGGCTAGCACAGATACGCAGTATTTT.

V usage is TRBV28 and J usage is TRBJ2-3, with 7 bases identical to TRBD1. This CDR3 region has 16 residues. Trimming removed 6 bases from V and 0 bases from J; junction bases left unmatched: 9. In germline, CDR1 is MDHEN, CDR2 SYDVKM. This chain's CDR3 is CASRTDGQASTDTQYF. As DNA, the CDR3 is TGTGCCAGCAGAACTGACGGACAGGCTAGCACAGATACGCAGTATTTT.

The CDR3 nucleotides are TGTGCCAGTAGTATCTTTCTTGGCTCAGGGGGCACAAAAAACATTCAGTACTTC. It encodes CASSIFLGSGGTKNIQYF. The chain uses TRBV19 and TRBJ2-4; 8 bases map to TRBD1. Germline values: CDR1 LNHDA, CDR2 SQIVND (reference sequence). The ends lost 3 bases at V and 4 bases at J; junction bases unmatched: 14. The CDR3 is made up of 18 amino acids.

V gene TRBV14 combines with J gene TRBJ2-2; D remains ambiguous. This CDR3 comprises 18 residues. The V end lost 0 bases, the J end lost 4 bases, and 18 bases lay between the germline ends. The germline V gene encodes CDR1 SGHDN and CDR2 FVKESK. The CDR3 DNA is TGTGCCAGCAGCCAAGATCACCAGTTATATATAAGCACCGGGGAGCTGTTTTTT. Translation gives CASSQDHQLYISTGELFF.

This chain connects TRBV4-2 to TRBJ2-3; 7 bases are a match to TRBD2. This CDR3 is built from 15 residues. Trimming removed 1 base from V and 6 bases from J; junction bases left unmatched: 7. Germline CDR1 and CDR2: LGHNA and YNFKEQ. The CDR3, as DNA: TGTGCCAGCAGCCAAGTAACAACCGGGGGGGATACGCAGTATTTT. It yields the protein CASSQVTTGGDTQYF.